Listed below are T cell receptor beta chains from one sample, sequenced in a study of shared clonotypes between healthy human individuals. Assay used: immunoSEQ multiplex PCR; TCRdb lists only in-frame clones, some missing. The sample consists of roughly 2 million clones, roughly 94% of them appearing once. Sequencing was carried out using naive CD4+ T cells sorted from blood. The receptors originated from a man aged 18 to 29 in good health. The CDR3 runs from the conserved cysteine through the conserved F or W. A D gene is named only where the DNA matches it firmly. Size values are once, few and many counts, or a class for expanded clones, and some rows have none.

TRBD2	TRBV11-2	TRBJ2-5	NA	TGTGCCAGCAGCTTAGACGGAGCGGGGCAAGAGACCCAGTACTTC	CASSLDGAGQETQYF
NA	TRBV6-5	TRBJ2-7	NA	TGTGCCAGCAGTAGACTCGGGACAACCTACGAGCAGTACTTC	CASSRLGTTYEQYF
TRBD1	TRBV6-6	TRBJ1-6	NA	TGTGCCAGCAGTTACTCGGGACAGGGTAATTCACCCCTCCACTTT	CASSYSGQGNSPLHF
NA	TRBV18	TRBJ1-2	NA	TGTGCCAGCTCACCCCTTCCACCCGAAGGGTATGGCTACACCTTC	CASSPLPPEGYGYTF
TRBD1	TRBV5-4	TRBJ1-2	NA	TGTGCCAGCAGCCCCCTAATCGGGACAGATGGCTACACCTTC	CASSPLIGTDGYTF
NA	TRBV20-1	TRBJ2-7	NA	TGCAGTGCTAGTGATGGGTTCGAGCAGTACTTC	CSASDGFEQYF
NA	TRBV28	TRBJ1-6	many	TGTGCCAGCAGTTGGGACACTAATTCACCCCTCCACTTT	CASSWDTNSPLHF
TRBD1	TRBV6-5	TRBJ1-4	NA	TGTGCCAGCAGTTACGGGCAGGGGGGGGAAAAACTGTTTTTT	CASSYGQGGEKLFF
NA	TRBV11-2	TRBJ1-4	NA	TGTGCCAGCAGCTCGCGGGGGGCAACTAATGAAAAACTGTTTTTT	CASSSRGATNEKLFF
NA	TRBV19	TRBJ2-7	NA	TGTGCCAGTAGTATTTCCGGTCTTGGCGAGCAGTACTTC	CASSISGLGEQYF
TRBD1	TRBV5-1	TRBJ1-6	NA	TGCGCCAGCAGCACGGAGACACAGGGGAAGGATTCACCCCTCCACTTT	CASSTETQGKDSPLHF